The sequence of this TCR beta chain was determined in a study of control samples from healthy donors and cancer patients (dated by TCRdb to the early 2020s). V sheds 4 bases and J sheds 0 bases, leaving 14 bases between their ends. The germline V gene (reference sequence) sets CDR1 to SGHNT and CDR2 to YYREEE. From the cysteine through the phenylalanine, the CDR3 covers 15 amino acids. Here the CDR3 DNA is all that survives: 45 bases in frame from base 1. Library method: the immunoSEQ multiplex PCR assay. TCRdb limited this immuneACCESS table to in-frame rearrangements with V and J called. A share of clones is missing; checked studies link under half to unresolved V genes, and the rest is unexplained. Across this sample there are some 66,000 clones, with 65% to 90% seen only once. About 5% of the sample rests with the top ten. Remarks on this clone: Its antigen is not yet known. No qualities accompany the bases; no much larger clone lies one base away.

The sample was blood. Here the chain combines TRBV5-4 and TRBJ2-7, and perhaps TRBD1 as D gene, on 6 matching bases. The receptor was isolated from a man in his forties in good health. In nucleotide form, the sequence is TGTGCCAGCAGCCCCGGGGCAGGGGCCTCCTACGAGCAGTACTTC. Translated, it gives CASSPGAGASYEQYF.